One T cell receptor beta chain is described in this entry. The antigen is undetermined. The CDR3 has 15 amino acids. With V trimmed by 6 bases and J by 0 bases, 7 bases remained unmatched. Germline V gene lookup returns CDR1 MDHEN and CDR2 SYDVKM. The data belong to a study of T cell responses to AZD1222 COVID-19 vaccine. Study conclusions and caveats: Regions 160-218 and 743-854 held dominance among vaccine-associated CD4 TCRs, which spanned spike. Just 6 or 7 AZD1222 recipients were seropositive at baseline. Two AZD1222 administrations were followed by greater Spike-specific TCR breadth and depth. Among the donors, most were white British and more were female, and clonal diversity was possibly underestimated.

Method: immunoSEQ multiplex PCR; TCRdb's copy keeps in-frame clones and lacks some. The sample carries some 120,000 clones, over 85% recorded once. The sample here was peripheral blood, taken on day 0 of AZD1222 vaccination. The V call is TRBV28, the J call TRBJ1-2, with 7 bases fitting TRBD1. The TCR sequence derives from an adult in good health. The CDR3 DNA follows: TGTGCCAGCAGCAGCCCGGACAGGTCTAACTATGGCTACACCTTC. Its protein product is CASSSPDRSNYGYTF.